What follows are 18 T cell receptor beta chains derived from one specimen sequenced in a study of T cells in Graves' hyperthyroidism and ophthalmopathy. The source material, RNA transcripts, was used to amplify TCR beta CDR3 regions. With the HTBI primer set, the TCR CDR3 went through a first round of RT-PCR. One entry per CDR3 protein, called by TCRdb with MiXCR from the multiplex PCR reads. Seen here are fewer than 600,000 distinct CDR3 sequences, around 15% observed once, and the top ten hold 14%. Sequenced input: blood. The source of these receptors is a woman aged 40 to 50 with Graves' hyperthyroidism.

This clonotype was observed many times. J is TRBJ2-7 and V is TRBV7-9; D ambiguous. The length of the CDR3 is 14 residues. The V end was cut by 2 bases, the J end by 2 bases, with 10 bases between. Germline CDR1 is SEHNR and CDR2 is FQNEAQ (reference sequence). CDR3 protein: CASSLLGLAYEQYF. Here the CDR3 DNA reads TGTGCCAGCAGCTTACTAGGGTTGGCCTACGAGCAGTACTTC. Full variable domain (rest looked up from reference TRBV7-9 and TRBJ2-7): DTGVSQNPRHKITKRGQNVTFRCDPISEHNRLYWYRQTLGQGPEFLTYFQNEAQLEKSRLLSDRFSAERPKGSFSTLEIQRTEQGDSAMYLCASSLLGLAYEQYFGPGTRLTVT.

This clonotype was counted at least ten times. The rearrangement links TRBV12-3 or TRBV12-4 to TRBJ2-1; TRBD2 agrees at 10 bases. Losses at the gene ends were 3 bases for V and 6 bases for J; bases not matched to a gene: 5. The CDR3 runs to 15 residues. CDR3 nucleotides: TGTGCCAGCAGTTTTGGGACTAGCGAGAGCAATGAGCAGTTCTTC. Its protein product is CASSFGTSESNEQFF.

This clonotype has ten or more counts. The chain links TRBV19 to TRBJ2-3; 7 positions agree with TRBD1. The CDR3 has 14 residues. From germline, CDR1 is LNHDA and CDR2 SQIVND (reference sequence). V was clipped by 2 bases and J by 6 bases; unmatched bases: 5. DNA for the CDR3: TGTGCCAGTAGTATACAGGGGGTCGGGGATACGCAGTATTTT. Translated: CASSIQGVGDTQYF.

The chain employs TRBV11-3 and TRBJ2-2, with a possible D match to TRBD2 (7 bases). Germline loops: CDR1 SGHNT, CDR2 YENEEA. This CDR3 has 16 amino acids. V was clipped by 1 base and J by 5 bases, with 14 bases between them. CDR3 DNA sequence: TGTGCCAGCAGCTTAGTGGGGGGGCTCGCAACCGGGGAGCTGTTTTTT. It translates to CASSLVGGLATGELFF.

The sample holds many counts of this clonotype. The chain is built from TRBV6-1 and TRBJ2-1, with 10 bases that match TRBD2. The V and J ends lost 1 base and 7 bases, in that order; junction bases with no gene match: 10. This CDR3 is 17 amino acids long. Germline values: CDR1 MNHNS, CDR2 SASEGT. CDR3 protein: CASSEVGAGGPRNEQFF. The DNA of the CDR3 is TGTGCCAGCAGTGAAGTGGGAGCGGGAGGGCCGAGGAATGAGCAGTTCTTC.

This clonotype has a count of ten or more. The chain links TRBV20-1 to TRBJ2-5, with D perhaps matching TRBD2 (5 bases). This CDR3 is 13 amino acids long. V was trimmed by 3 bases and J by 2 bases, leaving 10 bases between them. Germline lookup yields CDR1 DFQATT and CDR2 SNEGSKA (reference sequence). The CDR3 region is CSASETGQETQYF. Here the CDR3 DNA reads TGCAGTGCTAGCGAGACGGGGCAAGAGACCCAGTACTTC.

CDR3 nucleotide sequence: TGTGCCACCAGCTCGTTTAGGAAGGGCACCGGGGAGCTGTTTTTT. Protein: CATSSFRKGTGELFF. The chain employs TRBV15 and TRBJ2-2; D remains ambiguous. The CDR3 has 15 amino acids. The germline CDR1 and CDR2 sequences are LNHNV and YYDKDF (reference sequence). V shed 5 bases and J shed 4 bases, with 14 bases lying between them.

The chain links TRBV4-1 to TRBJ2-3; a possible D gene is TRBD2 (6 bases). The CDR3 has 16 residues. The V gene's germline CDR1 is MGHRA and CDR2 YSYEKL. V was shortened by 4 bases and J by 2 bases, with 16 bases between the two germline ends. Here the CDR3 DNA reads TGCGCCAGCAGCCCCGGGATAGCGGCCCTCACAGATACGCAGTATTTT. Protein product: CASSPGIAALTDTQYF.

This clonotype was counted at least ten times. This chain uses TRBV28 with TRBJ2-1, with 8 bases identical to TRBD2. V dropped 0 bases and J dropped 8; count of bases not matched to a gene: 15. Germline CDR1 and CDR2: MDHEN and SYDVKM. The CDR3 runs to 18 residues. The CDR3 DNA sequence: TGTGCCAGCAGTTTATGGTCCCTGTTGAGCGGGAGTTACGATGAGCAGTTCTTC. Protein sequence: CASSLWSLLSGSYDEQFF.

In its sample, this clonotype was seen a few times. A much larger clone lies a single base off, so this may be a read error. The genes are TRBV5-1 and TRBJ2-7; either TRBD1 or TRBD2 may supply D (5 bases each). The CDR3 is 13 amino acids. V shed 3 bases and J shed 2 bases, with 9 bases lying between them. Germline values: CDR1 SGHRS, CDR2 YFSETQ. For the CDR3, the DNA is TGCGCCAGCAGCTGGGACGGGGCCTACGAGCAGTACTTC. The encoded protein is CASSWDGAYEQYF.

This clonotype was seen at least ten times. The chain has TRBV6-1 and TRBJ2-5, with D possibly matching TRBD2 (7 bases). The CDR3 loop spans 14 amino acids. The germline V and J ends were trimmed by 5 bases and 5 bases, with 15 bases remaining between them. Germline CDR1 reads MNHNS; CDR2 reads SASEGT. The CDR3 is CASSRLGGRETQYF. The CDR3 DNA follows: TGTGCCAGCAGTCGCCTCGGGGGGCGGGAGACCCAGTACTTC.

The sample holds a few counts of this clonotype. The CDR3 coding sequence is TGTGCCAGCAGTTGGACTAGCGGGACCCCCTACGAGCAGTACTTC. This encodes CASSWTSGTPYEQYF. V and J are TRBV12-3 or TRBV12-4 and TRBJ2-7; 12 bases fit TRBD2. With 4 bases clipped from V and 2 bases from J, the junction kept 3 bases outside the gene matches. The CDR3 loop spans 15 amino acids.

As concerns this clonotype: This may arise from a read error, as a much more abundant clone is one base away. This rearrangement joins TRBV18 to TRBJ2-7; D call uncertain. CDR3 length: 14 residues. CDR1 and CDR2 (germline): KGHSH, LQKENI. CDR3 protein: CVSSPESSSYEQYF. The CDR3 nucleotides read TGTGTCAGCTCACCGGAGAGTAGCTCCTACGAGCAGTACTTC. Supplemented by reference TRBV18 and TRBJ2-7, the full variable domain reads NAGVMQNPRHLVRRRGQEARLRCSPMKGHSHVYWYRQLPEEGLKFMVYLQKENIIDESGMPKERFSAEFPKEGPSILRIQQVVRGDSAAYFCVSSPESSSYEQYFGPGTRLTVT.

This chain uses TRBV6-1 with TRBJ2-6, with TRBD1 matching over 9 bases. Germline V gives CDR1 MNHNS, CDR2 SASEGT. The CDR3 totals 20 residues. The ends lost 5 bases at V and 1 base at J; junction bases unmatched: 15. The CDR3 DNA reads as TGTGCCAGCAGTACCGTTTATCCGGGACAGGGACTATCTGGGGCCAACGTCCTGACTTTC. It is translated as CASSTVYPGQGLSGANVLTF.

This sequence joins TRBV9 and TRBJ1-1, with a possible D match to TRBD1 (6 bases). Germline assignment: CDR1 SGDLS and CDR2 YYNGEE. This CDR3 is built from 15 residues. Trimming removed 0 bases from V and 5 bases from J, with 14 bases in between. In nucleotides, the CDR3 is TGTGCCAGCAGCGTAGGATTAGGGGGGCGAACTGAAGCTTTCTTT. This translates into CASSVGLGGRTEAFF.

This clonotype was seen a handful of times. The chain is built from TRBV6-6 and TRBJ2-5; TRBD2 matches at 8 bases. Germline CDR1 and CDR2: MNHNY and SVGAGI (reference sequence). CDR3 size: 13 residues. J was trimmed by 7 bases and V by 2 bases; bases with no gene match: 3. In DNA form, the CDR3 reads TGTGCCAGCAGTTACGGACTAGCTGGGACCCAGTACTTC. As protein: CASSYGLAGTQYF.

This clonotype was observed many times. The chain uses TRBV10-3 and TRBJ1-2, with TRBD1 matching over 7 bases. The CDR3 consists of 15 residues. Losses at the gene ends were 7 bases for V and 2 bases for J; bases not matched to a gene: 10. Germline assignment: CDR1 ENHRY and CDR2 SYGVKD. The CDR3 DNA reads TGTGCCATCACCTCTGGACAGGCCTTCAACTATGGCTACACCTTC. It codes for CAITSGQAFNYGYTF.

This clonotype was counted only a few times. The genes are TRBV12-5 and TRBJ2-3; 11 positions match TRBD2. Germline CDR1 LGHNT, CDR2 FRNRAP. This CDR3 contains 18 residues. The trim removed 4 bases at V and 5 bases at J, leaving 14 bases unmatched. CDR3 loop: CASGWVTSGTHHGDTQYF. The DNA for the CDR3 is TGTGCTAGTGGTTGGGTGACTAGCGGGACCCACCACGGAGATACGCAGTATTTT.